This T cell receptor beta chain comes out of a study of CD8+CD57+ T cells in acquired aplastic anemia. In its sample, this clonotype ranks as large. The antigen is unknown. In patients chosen for sequencing, flow cytometry had shown CD8+CD57+ cell expansion. Beads enriched for CD8+CD57+ cells, which gave a mean 1.6 ug DNA. Genomic DNA, the template, was used for profiling of the TCR beta VDJ and CDR3. TCRdb analysed the reads with MiXCR anew, one entry per CDR3 protein. The table lists 15,000 to 20,000 distinct CDR3 sequences, 30% to 45% of them singletons. Study-wide results and limits: The study found no significant CD8+ Simpson's diversity difference between patients and controls. Lower diversity marked CD8+CD57+ cells in patients, relative to total CD4+ and CD8+ pools. Patients had around 30 CD8+ CDR3 sequences in common with controls (the shared set).

V was clipped by 5 bases and J by 3 bases; unmatched bases: 6. The CDR3 is 14 amino acids. Germline V CDR1 and CDR2: SNHLY, FYNNEI. The TCR comes from a human donor with aplastic anemia. Source material: CD8+CD57+ T cells sorted from PBMCs. Indicated subset: bead-enriched CD8+CD57+ effector memory T cells from SAA patients. The chain recombines TRBV2 with TRBJ2-7, with TRBD1 matching 8 bases. CDR3 residues: CASSIGQGLYEQYF. In DNA, the CDR3 is TGTGCCAGCAGTATAGGACAGGGCCTCTACGAGCAGTACTTC.